The 18 T cell receptor beta chains listed next were all sequenced from one sample in a study of cytomegalovirus exposure and HLA in healthy donors. Both 60 Vbeta primers and 13 Jbeta primers went into the PCR. Libraries were prepared by immunoSEQ multiplex PCR; TCRdb keeps only in-frame clonotypes and omits some of them. This sample's clone table lists under 85,000 clones. Sequences were obtained from PBMCs. The receptors originated from a boy younger than 18 in good health and CMV-seronegative.

The chain links TRBV19 to TRBJ1-2, with D perhaps matching TRBD1 (6 bases). The V gene's germline CDR1 is LNHDA and CDR2 SQIVND (reference sequence). Trimming stripped 3 bases from V and 0 bases from J, with 11 bases between. CDR3 length: 15 amino acids. CDR3 in DNA: TGTGCCAGTAGTATCCAGCGGACAGCTAACTATGGCTACACCTTC. Translated, it gives CASSIQRTANYGYTF.

This chain joins TRBV9 and TRBJ1-5; D is perhaps TRBD1 (5 bases). Looked up from germline, CDR1 is SGDLS and CDR2 is YYNGEE. This CDR3 is built from 15 residues. V shed 8 bases and J shed 9 bases, with 24 bases lying between them. CDR3 amino acids: CASTFRAGTVSPQHF. The CDR3 region has the DNA TGTGCCAGTACCTTCCGAGCGGGGACCGTATCGCCCCAGCATTTT. Full variable domain (remainder filled in from reference TRBV9 and TRBJ1-5): DSGVTQTPKHLITATGQRVTLRCSPRSGDLSVYWYQQSLDQGLQFLIQYYNGEERAKGNILERFSAQQFPDLHSELNLSSLELGDSALYFCASTFRAGTVSPQHFGDGTRLSIL.

The gene calls are TRBV18 and TRBJ2-3, with D unresolved. The CDR3 is 14 residues long. Germline V CDR1 and CDR2: KGHSH, LQKENI. Trimming removed 3 bases from V and 1 base from J, with 8 bases in between. CDR3 DNA sequence: TGTGCCAGCTCACCCTCCTCGGGCACAGATACGCAGTATTTT. This translates into CASSPSSGTDTQYF. The full variable domain, with the rest looked up from reference TRBV18 and TRBJ2-3, is NAGVMQNPRHLVRRRGQEARLRCSPMKGHSHVYWYRQLPEEGLKFMVYLQKENIIDESGMPKERFSAEFPKEGPSILRIQQVVRGDSAAYFCASSPSSGTDTQYFGPGTRLTVL.

This chain connects TRBV5-5 to TRBJ1-2, with D uncertain. Germline values: CDR1 SGHKS, CDR2 YYEKEE (reference sequence). Trimming left V 3 bases short and J 0 bases short, with 6 bases between. The CDR3 sequence is 13 residues long. The CDR3 DNA is TGTGCCAGCAGCTCTAAACCTAACTATGGCTACACCTTC. Its translation is CASSSKPNYGYTF.

The chain joins TRBV5-1 to TRBJ2-5, with a possible D match to TRBD1 (6 bases). V dropped 4 bases and J dropped 0 bases, with 13 bases sitting between them. The CDR3 extends over 15 amino acids. Germline CDR1 SGHRS, CDR2 YFSETQ. Here the CDR3 reads CASSLTGTDQETQYF. In DNA, the CDR3 is TGCGCCAGCAGCCTCACAGGGACGGACCAAGAGACCCAGTACTTC.

This rearrangement joins TRBV2 to TRBJ1-4; TRBD1 might be the D (5 bases). V lost 6 bases to trimming and J lost 4 bases, with 12 bases between them. Germline V gives CDR1 SNHLY, CDR2 FYNNEI. The CDR3 extends over 14 amino acids. The CDR3 DNA is TGTGCCAGCAGCGGGGGACCGGTTAATGAAAAACTGTTTTTT. Its translation: CASSGGPVNEKLFF. Supplemented by reference TRBV2 and TRBJ1-4, the full variable domain reads EPEVTQTPSHQVTQMGQEVILRCVPISNHLYFYWYRQILGQKVEFLVSFYNNEISEKSEIFDDQFSVERPDGSNFTLKIRSTKLEDSAMYFCASSGGPVNEKLFFGSGTQLSVL.

The chain links TRBV6-5 to TRBJ2-7; TRBD1 matches at 7 bases. This CDR3 spans 15 amino acids. Germline CDR1 is MNHEY and CDR2 is SVGAGI. J was trimmed by 8 bases and V by 2 bases; bases with no gene match: 12. This chain's CDR3 is CASSYAPGTADQQYF. The CDR3, as DNA: TGTGCCAGCAGTTACGCACCCGGGACAGCCGACCAGCAGTACTTC.

The rearrangement uses TRBV7-2 and TRBJ1-6, with a tentative D call TRBD1 (6 bases). V gave up 6 bases and J gave up 6 bases, with 15 bases separating them. CDR3 length: 15 amino acids. Germline V gives CDR1 SGHTA, CDR2 FQGNSA. CDR3 coding DNA: TGTGCCAGCAGTAAACAGGGAGGGGGTAATTCACCCCTCCACTTT. Its protein is CASSKQGGGNSPLHF.

This sequence joins TRBV11-2 and TRBJ2-2; TRBD2 aligns across 7 bases. Germline CDR1 is SGHAT and CDR2 is FQNNGV. V was pared by 3 bases and J by 1 base, with 14 bases of the junction left unmatched. This CDR3 comprises 19 residues. CDR3 bases: TGTGCCAGCAGCTTGAGTCGTTATGGGGGGAGGGGGAACACCGGGGAGCTGTTTTTT. As protein: CASSLSRYGGRGNTGELFF.

The V call is TRBV5-4, the J call TRBJ2-7, with D possibly being TRBD2 (5 bases). V lost 2 bases to trimming and J lost 0 bases, with 18 bases between them. The CDR3 has 17 amino acids. The germline V gene has CDR1 SGHNT and CDR2 YYREEE (reference sequence). CDR3 coding DNA: TGTGCCAGCAGCTTATTACCCGGCGGGTCGGGCTCCTACGAGCAGTACTTC. Its protein product is CASSLLPGGSGSYEQYF.

The V and J genes are TRBV30 and TRBJ2-2; 10 bases fit TRBD1. The V and J ends lost 4 bases and 6 bases, in that order; junction bases with no gene match: 2. This CDR3 is 13 amino acids long. CDR1 and CDR2 from the germline V gene are GTSNPN and SVGIG (reference sequence). The CDR3 protein is CAWMDRGSGELFF. The CDR3, as DNA: TGTGCCTGGATGGACAGGGGGTCCGGGGAGCTGTTTTTT.

The V and J genes are TRBV4-1 and TRBJ1-2, with D perhaps matching TRBD1 (6 bases). Germline CDR1 MGHRA, CDR2 YSYEKL. CDR3 length: 15 amino acids. V lost 0 bases to trimming and J lost 1 base, with 9 bases between them. CDR3 DNA sequence: TGCGCCAGCAGCCAAGAACAGGGAAGTAACTATGGCTACACCTTC. It codes for CASSQEQGSNYGYTF.

V gene TRBV6-1 combines with J gene TRBJ1-5, with D possibly TRBD1 on 6 matching bases. The CDR3 is made up of 14 amino acids. Deletions cut 4 bases from V and 2 bases from J, with 9 bases between. Germline V CDR1 and CDR2: MNHNS, SASEGT. The CDR3 region has the DNA TGTGCCAGCAGTGGGGGGCTGGGCAATCAGCCCCAGCATTTT. This sequence encodes CASSGGLGNQPQHF.

The CDR3, as DNA: TGTGCCACCGAGAGGGATAGCAATCAGCCCCAGCATTTT. Encoded protein: CATERDSNQPQHF. V is TRBV2 and J is TRBJ1-5; D is unresolved. The germline CDR1 and CDR2 sequences are SNHLY and FYNNEI. Trimming took off 10 bases at V and 0 bases at J, with 10 bases between the two ends. This CDR3 region has 13 residues. The full variable domain, completed using reference TRBV2 and TRBJ1-5, is EPEVTQTPSHQVTQMGQEVILRCVPISNHLYFYWYRQILGQKVEFLVSFYNNEISEKSEIFDDQFSVERPDGSNFTLKIRSTKLEDSAMYFCATERDSNQPQHFGDGTRLSIL.

By frequency, this clone registers medium-sized (0.01 to 0.1%). The genes are TRBV27 and TRBJ1-4; 7 bases match TRBD1. The germline V gene has CDR1 MNHEY and CDR2 SMNVEV (reference sequence). The CDR3 is 13 amino acids. The V and J ends lost 9 bases and 0 bases, in that order; junction bases with no gene match: 1. The DNA of the CDR3 is TGTGCCAGTACAGGGGCAACTAATGAAAAACTGTTTTTT. Its translation is CASTGATNEKLFF.

The chain has TRBV4-2 and TRBJ2-3; TRBD2 is a possible D gene (7 bases). V was clipped by 1 base and J by 4 bases, with 18 bases between them. CDR1 is LGHNA, CDR2 YNFKEQ, per germline. The CDR3 spans 17 residues. CDR3 DNA sequence: TGTGCCAGCAGCCAAGCCCTCCCGGGGGGCAGAGCAGATACGCAGTATTTT. Protein: CASSQALPGGRADTQYF.

The J gene is TRBJ1-3, the V gene TRBV5-1; unclear D gene. V was pared by 4 bases and J by 0 bases, with 8 bases between. Germline CDR1 reads SGHRS; CDR2 reads YFSETQ. The CDR3 covers 14 residues. The CDR3 here is CASSRDYSGNTIYF. The CDR3 DNA sequence: TGCGCCAGCAGCCGAGATTACTCTGGAAACACCATATATTTT.

This chain joins TRBV9 and TRBJ1-2; 10 bases map to TRBD1. V dropped 3 bases and J dropped 4; count of bases not matched to a gene: 6. CDR3 length equals 15 residues. Germline CDR1 reads SGDLS; CDR2 reads YYNGEE. In nucleotides, the CDR3 is TGTGCCAGCAGCGAACCGGGACAGGGGCCCTATGGCTACACCTTC. This gives the protein CASSEPGQGPYGYTF.